This T cell receptor (beta chain) was profiled in a study of cytomegalovirus exposure and HLA in healthy donors. Study at large: The approximately 120 validation repertoires were produced on the same platform as the roughly 690 repertoires of the first cohort. This was reported in a later analysis.

The repertoire was sequenced with immunoSEQ multiplex PCR; TCRdb's copy has only in-frame clones and lacks some. The table records some 150,000 clones, roughly 89% of them present only once. Study results and caveats: Subsequent analysis revealed that first-cohort TCR clusters tended to co-occur in the 110 or so validation repertoires. Associated with cytomegalovirus, according to the listing, were some 150 TCR beta chains.

CDR1 and CDR2 (germline): SGHRS, YFSETQ. The trim removed 0 bases at V and 6 bases at J, leaving 10 bases unmatched. This CDR3 contains 16 residues. Note on this clone: No antigen is known for it.

Specimen: PBMCs. This TCR was recovered from a young man in good health and CMV-seropositive. The chain employs TRBV5-1 and TRBJ2-7; the match to TRBD1 covers 9 bases. The CDR3 bases are TGCGCCAGCAGCTTGGCCACCGGGACAGGGTTTTTCGAGCAGTACTTC. Residues: CASSLATGTGFFEQYF.